The subject of this entry is one T cell receptor (beta chain). Antigen: not known. This specimen belongs to a study of vaccination effects on CD4 cells after COVID-19. Whole-study context: Ahead of sequencing, the ViraFEST assay grew antigen-specific CD4+ T cells using viral peptide pools.

Culture lasted over 9 days before CD4+ T cell isolation. According to the study, vaccine recipients showed no prior SARS-CoV-2 infection and negative nucleocapsid antibodies. IL-2 medium was substituted for half the medium on days 3 and 7. This CDR3 has 17 residues. J gave up 0 bases and V 6 bases, and 13 bases lay outside the gene matches. CDR1 is LNHDA and CDR2 is SQIVND in the germline V gene (reference sequence). The protocol was immunoSEQ multiplex PCR, while the TCRdb copy is restricted to in-frame clones and leaves out a portion. Of approximately 31,000 clones listed, 70% were seen once; the top ten hold 3.5% to 4%.

Sequencing used CD4+ T cells from PBMCs cultured without peptide, obtained before COVID-19 vaccination. The chain carries TRBV19 and TRBJ1-2; TRBD1 matches at 7 bases. The sequence was obtained from a human donor who received a COVID-19 vaccine. The CDR3: CASRPAGQSSTNYGYTF. CDR3 sequence (DNA): TGTGCCAGTAGACCTGCGGGACAGAGTTCTACTAACTATGGCTACACCTTC. Using reference TRBV19 and TRBJ1-2 for the parts outside the CDR3, the full variable domain is DGGITQSPKYLFRKEGQNVTLSCEQNLNHDAMYWYRQDPGQGLRLIYYSQIVNDFQKGDIAEGYSVSREKKESFPLTVTSAQKNPTAFYLCASRPAGQSSTNYGYTFGSGTRLTVV.